This T cell receptor (beta chain) came from a study of Ad26.COV2.S vaccination and SARS-CoV-2 variants. About the research overall: Participant was drawn from the COV1001 Ad26.COV2.S trial arm. Once or twice, 56 days apart, Ad26.COV2.S was delivered intramuscularly.

With 2 bases removed from V and 7 bases from J, the gap between germline ends came to 6 bases. CDR3 size: 12 residues. Produced via immunoSEQ multiplex PCR; TCRdb's table is partial and in-frame only. There are a few hundred thousand clones in the sample; around nine tenths occur only once, and less than 3% lies in the top ten. Regarding treatment: about 20 received Ad26.COV2.S at low or high dose, single or two shots; 5 received placebo; per-sample allocation not given. Day 63 after the first injection of vaccine or placebo was the sampling time. Its platform was an Ad26 vector, and its expressed antigen was Wuhan-strain SARS-CoV-2 spike. In the case of this clone: Other DNA sequences of this sample code for an identical CDR3.

Material: peripheral blood, obtained in a trial of Ad26.COV2.S vaccine versus placebo. The chain joins TRBV12-3 or TRBV12-4 to TRBJ2-1, with D perhaps matching TRBD2 (5 bases). The sequence was collected from a person between 18 and 59 years old who received the Ad26.COV2.S COVID-19 vaccine or a placebo. CDR3 sequence (DNA): TGTGCCAGCAGTTTAACGGGGAATGAGCAGTTCTTC. Translating it yields CASSLTGNEQFF.